A selection of T cell receptor beta chains follows, all from one sample in a study of identical twins. TCRdb itself ran the 5' RACE reads through MiXCR, one entry per CDR3 protein. The sample shows hundreds of thousands of distinct CDR3 sequences, around 7.5% of them seen only once. These data were also filed under a second study, of yellow fever vaccine responses in identical twins.

The sequenced material came from PBMCs. The receptors shown here come from a woman between 18 and 29 years old in good health. Both conserved end residues are part of each CDR3. The D gene is left open where the match is weak. Only some rows state a clone size, as once, few, many or a class for expanded clones.

J: TRBJ2-3; V: TRBV7-7; D: TRBD2; size: few; CDR3: CASSLEPGGSGRVTDTQYF; DNA: TGTGCCAGCAGCTTAGAGCCTGGAGGGTCCGGGAGGGTGACAGATACGCAGTATTTT
J: TRBJ2-1; V: TRBV10-1; D: TRBD2; size: NA; CDR3: CASSESPLAVFSYNEQFF; DNA: TGCGCCAGCAGTGAGTCCCCACTAGCGGTCTTCTCCTACAATGAGCAGTTCTTC
J: TRBJ1-1; V: TRBV4-1; D: TRBD1; size: many; CDR3: CASSQPGTENTEAFF; DNA: TGCGCCAGCAGCCAACCCGGGACAGAGAACACTGAAGCTTTCTTT
J: TRBJ1-6; V: TRBV12-3/TRBV12-4; D: TRBD1; size: NA; CDR3: CASRPKGQAYNSPLHF; DNA: TGTGCCAGCAGGCCGAAAGGACAGGCCTATAATTCACCCCTCCACTTT
J: TRBJ2-1; V: TRBV9; D: TRBD2; size: NA; CDR3: CASSVAASGAYEQFF; DNA: TGTGCCAGCAGCGTAGCGGCTAGCGGGGCTTATGAGCAGTTCTTC
J: TRBJ1-6; V: TRBV5-6; D: NA; size: few; CDR3: CASSLQVENSPLHF; DNA: TGTGCCAGCAGCTTGCAGGTCGAGAATTCACCCCTCCACTTT
J: TRBJ2-5; V: TRBV29-1; D: TRBD1; size: few; CDR3: CSVEGGGGPGTQYF; DNA: TGCAGCGTTGAAGGAGGGGGCGGCCCAGGGACCCAGTACTTC
J: TRBJ1-5; V: TRBV10-1; D: NA; size: many; CDR3: CASSETGSQPQHF; DNA: TGCGCCAGCAGTGAGACAGGGAGTCAGCCCCAGCATTTT
J: TRBJ1-1; V: TRBV5-1; D: NA; size: NA; CDR3: CASSSASQNTEAFF; DNA: TGCGCCAGCAGTTCCGCTTCTCAGAACACTGAAGCTTTCTTT
J: TRBJ2-7; V: TRBV7-9; D: NA; size: NA; CDR3: CAAGGGPEQYF; DNA: TGTGCAGCCGGGGGAGGCCCCGAGCAGTACTTC
J: TRBJ1-2; V: TRBV7-9; D: TRBD1; size: NA; CDR3: CASSTTGGGYTF; DNA: TGTGCCAGCAGCACCACAGGGGGTGGCTACACCTTC
J: TRBJ1-1; V: TRBV18; D: NA; size: NA; CDR3: CASSRDPGPNTEAFF; DNA: TGTGCCAGCTCACGCGACCCAGGTCCGAACACTGAAGCTTTCTTT
J: TRBJ2-5; V: TRBV5-1; D: TRBD2; size: NA; CDR3: CASSSTLAGGRETQYF; DNA: TGCGCCAGCAGTTCGACTCTAGCGGGAGGCAGGGAGACCCAGTACTTC
J: TRBJ2-1; V: TRBV4-2; D: TRBD2; size: many; CDR3: CASSQVGIAGGENNEQFF; DNA: TGTGCCAGCAGCCAAGTGGGCATAGCGGGGGGGGAAAACAATGAGCAGTTCTTC
J: TRBJ2-2; V: TRBV6-1; D: TRBD1; size: few; CDR3: CASRTGETNTGELFF; DNA: TGTGCCAGCAGGACAGGGGAAACGAACACCGGGGAGCTGTTTTTT
J: TRBJ1-1; V: TRBV12-3/TRBV12-4; D: TRBD1; size: many; CDR3: CASSLYRGDTEAFF; DNA: TGTGCCAGCAGTTTGTACAGGGGCGACACTGAAGCTTTCTTT
J: TRBJ2-3; V: TRBV29-1; D: TRBD2; size: many; CDR3: CSVDGLAGLDTQYF; DNA: TGCAGCGTTGACGGGCTAGCGGGGCTGGATACGCAGTATTTT
J: TRBJ1-2; V: TRBV7-9; D: TRBD1; size: few; CDR3: CASSTQQGASYGYTF; DNA: TGTGCCAGCAGCACACAACAGGGGGCAAGCTATGGCTACACCTTC
J: TRBJ2-7; V: TRBV20-1; D: TRBD2; size: many; CDR3: CSASAGTSTPLRYEQYF; DNA: TGCAGTGCTAGCGCCGGGACTAGTACCCCCCTTAGGTACGAGCAGTACTTC
J: TRBJ2-3; V: TRBV7-8; D: NA; size: few; CDR3: CASSKYTDTQYF; DNA: TGTGCCAGCAGCAAATACACAGATACGCAGTATTTT
J: TRBJ1-1; V: TRBV10-3; D: TRBD1; size: many; CDR3: CAISGQGGRYTEAFF; DNA: TGTGCCATCAGTGGTCAGGGGGGACGGTACACTGAAGCTTTCTTT
J: TRBJ2-7; V: TRBV5-1; D: NA; size: few; CDR3: CASSATDSASYEQYF; DNA: TGCGCCAGCAGCGCGACGGACTCGGCTTCCTACGAGCAGTACTTC
J: TRBJ1-5; V: TRBV10-3; D: NA; size: few; CDR3: CAISKGGARQPQHF; DNA: TGTGCCATCAGTAAGGGGGGGGCGAGGCAGCCCCAGCATTTT
J: TRBJ2-7; V: TRBV3-1; D: NA; size: few; CDR3: CASSHYRDIAYEQYF; DNA: TGTGCCAGCAGCCACTACCGGGACATTGCCTACGAGCAGTACTTC
J: TRBJ2-4; V: TRBV2; D: NA; size: NA; CDR3: CASRTGGTGKNIQYF; DNA: TGTGCCAGCAGGACAGGCGGGACGGGAAAAAACATTCAGTACTTC
J: TRBJ2-1; V: TRBV5-1; D: NA; size: few; CDR3: CASSLQGMLKDEQFF; DNA: TGCGCCAGCAGCTTACAAGGGATGTTGAAGGATGAGCAGTTCTTC
J: TRBJ1-6; V: TRBV7-9; D: NA; size: NA; CDR3: CASSRDTPDNSPLHF; DNA: TGTGCCAGCAGCCGGGACACCCCGGATAATTCACCCCTCCACTTT
J: TRBJ2-1; V: TRBV7-2; D: NA; size: NA; CDR3: CASSLGPAVSYNEQFF; DNA: TGTGCCAGCAGCTTAGGGCCAGCGGTCTCCTACAATGAGCAGTTCTTC
J: TRBJ2-1; V: TRBV29-1; D: NA; size: many; CDR3: CSVHKGGSYNEQFF; DNA: TGCAGCGTACACAAGGGGGGGTCCTACAATGAGCAGTTCTTC
J: TRBJ2-3; V: TRBV10-3; D: NA; size: few; CDR3: CASNLRGSSTDTQYF; DNA: TGTGCCAGCAACCTCCGGGGGTCTAGCACAGATACGCAGTATTTT
J: TRBJ1-1; V: TRBV12-3/TRBV12-4; D: NA; size: many; CDR3: CASSLEGGRNTEAFF; DNA: TGTGCCAGCAGTTTAGAGGGGGGCAGGAACACTGAAGCTTTCTTT
J: TRBJ2-1; V: TRBV5-1; D: TRBD2; size: few; CDR3: CASSLEVGLAETNEQFF; DNA: TGCGCCAGCAGCTTGGAGGTGGGTCTAGCGGAAACCAATGAGCAGTTCTTC
J: TRBJ2-3; V: TRBV20-1; D: NA; size: many; CDR3: CSASPSTDTQYF; DNA: TGCAGTGCTAGCCCTAGCACAGATACGCAGTATTTT
J: TRBJ2-3; V: TRBV20-1; D: TRBD2; size: many; CDR3: CRGMGGSLSDTQYF; DNA: TGCAGGGGGATGGGCGGGAGCCTATCAGATACGCAGTATTTT
J: TRBJ2-1; V: TRBV5-1; D: NA; size: few; CDR3: CASSLGQGGSGITYNEQFF; DNA: TGCGCCAGCAGCTTGGGACAGGGTGGTAGCGGGATAACCTACAATGAGCAGTTCTTC
J: TRBJ2-1; V: TRBV12-3/TRBV12-4; D: NA; size: NA; CDR3: CASGTRTGSYNEQFF; DNA: TGTGCCAGCGGGACTAGGACAGGCTCCTACAATGAGCAGTTCTTC
J: TRBJ2-3; V: TRBV2; D: TRBD1; size: NA; CDR3: CASSVQGAGTDTQYF; DNA: TGTGCCAGCAGTGTACAGGGGGCGGGCACAGATACGCAGTATTTT
J: TRBJ2-7; V: TRBV20-1; D: TRBD2; size: NA; CDR3: CSASPSGSYEQYF; DNA: TGCAGTGCTAGTCCTAGCGGTTCCTACGAGCAGTACTTC
J: TRBJ2-1; V: TRBV28; D: NA; size: many; CDR3: CASSTPGGSYNEQFF; DNA: TGTGCCAGCAGTACTCCCGGAGGCTCCTACAATGAGCAGTTCTTC
J: TRBJ2-1; V: TRBV6-1; D: NA; size: NA; CDR3: CASSEQGRLSSYNEQFF; DNA: TGTGCCAGCAGTGAACAGGGGCGCCTGAGCTCCTACAATGAGCAGTTCTTC
J: TRBJ2-7; V: TRBV18; D: NA; size: NA; CDR3: CASSPPPGAYEQYF; DNA: TGTGCCAGCTCACCACCGCCAGGAGCCTACGAGCAGTACTTC
J: TRBJ2-3; V: TRBV12-3/TRBV12-4; D: NA; size: many; CDR3: CASSLALSRESYF; DNA: TGTGCCAGCAGTTTAGCGTTGAGCCGCGAATCGTATTTT
J: TRBJ1-1; V: TRBV6-1; D: TRBD1; size: many; CDR3: CASRSTGTNTEAFF; DNA: TGTGCCAGCAGGTCGACAGGGACGAACACTGAAGCTTTCTTT
J: TRBJ2-1; V: TRBV3-1; D: TRBD2; size: NA; CDR3: CACSQAGGPQNEQFF; DNA: TGTGCCTGCAGCCAAGCGGGGGGGCCACAAAATGAGCAGTTCTTC
J: TRBJ2-7; V: TRBV29-1; D: NA; size: few; CDR3: CSVEVGFQDYARFCHF; DNA: TGCAGCGTTGAAGTTGGGTTTCAGGACTACGCCCGATTTTGCCACTTC
J: TRBJ2-3; V: TRBV28; D: NA; size: NA; CDR3: CASSALGPTDTQYF; DNA: TGTGCCAGCAGTGCCCTAGGACCCACAGATACGCAGTATTTT
J: TRBJ2-1; V: TRBV12-5; D: NA; size: NA; CDR3: CASGLAETLWSYNEQFF; DNA: TGTGCTAGTGGTTTGGCCGAAACCCTGTGGTCCTACAATGAGCAGTTCTTC
J: TRBJ2-1; V: TRBV11-2; D: NA; size: many; CDR3: CASSFYLGGTKTYNEQFF; DNA: TGTGCCAGCAGCTTTTATCTAGGTGGGACCAAGACCTACAATGAGCAGTTCTTC
J: TRBJ2-7; V: TRBV28; D: TRBD1; size: NA; CDR3: CASSLRQGYYEQYF; DNA: TGTGCCAGCAGTTTGCGACAGGGGTACTACGAGCAGTACTTC
J: TRBJ1-4; V: TRBV7-9; D: NA; size: few; CDR3: CASSLDRPEGNEKLFF; DNA: TGTGCCAGCAGCTTAGATCGCCCCGAGGGGAATGAAAAACTGTTTTTT
J: TRBJ2-4; V: TRBV2; D: NA; size: many; CDR3: CASSGGAGIAKNIQYF; DNA: TGTGCCAGCAGTGGGGGCGCGGGGATAGCCAAAAACATTCAGTACTTC
J: TRBJ2-2; V: TRBV11-1; D: NA; size: many; CDR3: CASSSRGSLTNTGELFF; DNA: TGTGCCAGCAGCTCAAGGGGCTCCTTGACAAACACCGGGGAGCTGTTTTTT
J: TRBJ1-5; V: TRBV28; D: NA; size: few; CDR3: CASSLDEGRRQPQHF; DNA: TGTGCCAGCAGTTTGGACGAGGGACGACGTCAGCCCCAGCATTTT
J: TRBJ1-5; V: TRBV9; D: NA; size: few; CDR3: CASSVGRGNQPQHF; DNA: TGTGCCAGCAGCGTAGGCAGGGGTAATCAGCCCCAGCATTTT
J: TRBJ2-1; V: TRBV3-1; D: TRBD2; size: many; CDR3: CASSYPLSSGTNNEQFF; DNA: TGTGCCAGCAGCTACCCCCTTTCTAGCGGGACAAACAATGAGCAGTTCTTC